The 8 T cell receptor beta chains presented below share a single source sample, sequenced in a study of blood T cell repertoires in COVID-19. Clones were read by immunoSEQ multiplex PCR, and TCRdb kept only the in-frame ones, dropping some. Altogether fewer than 250,000 clones are present, about 83% being singletons, with the ten largest covering approximately 8%. The sample was peripheral blood. Source of these receptors: a woman aged 45-59 years with active or convalescent COVID-19.

The chain couples TRBV11-2 to TRBJ2-1; 8 bases align to TRBD2. In germline, CDR1 is SGHAT, CDR2 FQNNGV. CDR3 length equals 16 residues. Trimming at V came to 1 base and at J to 4 bases, leaving 6 bases not matched to a gene. The CDR3 region has the DNA TGTGCCAGCAGCTTAGCGGGAGGGCATACTTACAATGAGCAGTTCTTC. Protein product: CASSLAGGHTYNEQFF.

This chain connects TRBV14 to TRBJ2-6; 7 bases match TRBD1. V gave up 1 base and J gave up 2 bases; unmatched junction bases: 5. Germline CDR1 and CDR2: SGHDN and FVKESK. This CDR3 contains 17 residues. The CDR3 spells CASSQAGQVAGANVLTF. In DNA form, the CDR3 reads TGTGCCAGCAGCCAAGCCGGACAGGTGGCTGGGGCCAACGTCCTGACTTTC.

The gene calls are TRBV11-1 and TRBJ1-2, with a weak D call TRBD1 (5 bases). V lost 1 base and J lost 8, with 17 bases in between. CDR1 SGHAT and CDR2 FQDESV come from the germline V gene (reference sequence). The CDR3 covers 15 residues. CDR3 bases: TGTGCCAGCAGCTTAGAGCCCAACAGGCTCGAGGGCTACACCTTC. As protein: CASSLEPNRLEGYTF.

This chain joins TRBV9 and TRBJ1-1, with D unclear. CDR1 is SGDLS, CDR2 YYNGEE, per germline. There are 12 residues in the CDR3. V was cut by 0 bases and J by 5 bases, with 5 bases left in between. CDR3 region: CASSVVRTEAFF. Written as DNA, the CDR3 is TGTGCCAGCAGCGTAGTCAGAACTGAAGCTTTCTTT.

The chain uses TRBV6-5 and TRBJ2-1; TRBD2 aligns across 10 bases. Germline CDR1 is MNHEY and CDR2 is SVGAGI. This CDR3 spans 16 amino acids. V lost 4 bases to trimming and J lost 5 bases; unmatched junction nucleotides: 8. The CDR3 DNA reads TGTGCCAGCAGTTTCTGGACTAGCGGTTACCACAATGAGCAGTTCTTC. The encoded protein is CASSFWTSGYHNEQFF.

This chain connects TRBV19 to TRBJ2-1, with TRBD1 identical over 10 bases. In germline, CDR1 is LNHDA, CDR2 SQIVND (reference sequence). This CDR3 spans 14 amino acids. The V and J ends lost 11 bases and 6 bases, in that order; junction bases with no gene match: 10. As DNA, the CDR3 is TGTGCCTCTAGGGGACAGGGGCCACCCAATGAGCAGTTCTTC. Translated: CASRGQGPPNEQFF.

A word on this clone: Other DNA sequences in this sample translate to the same CDR3. The CDR3 DNA is TGTGCCAGCAGCCAAGCCGGGGGAGGGCAGCCCCAGCATTTT. It translates to CASSQAGGGQPQHF. The chain uses TRBV3-1 (or the pseudogene TRBV3-2) and TRBJ1-5; D perhaps matches TRBD1 (5 bases). This CDR3 is built from 14 residues. Between the trimmed V and J ends, which lost 1 base and 7 bases, there was a span of 11 bases. The germline gives CDR1 LGHDT, CDR2 YNNKEL (reference sequence).

This clone has only one observation. The chain carries TRBV2 and TRBJ1-5, with 7 bases identical to TRBD1. CDR3 length equals 16 residues. The V gene end was trimmed by 4 bases and the J gene end by 2 bases; junction bases not matched to a gene: 8. Germline V gives CDR1 SNHLY, CDR2 FYNNEI. The CDR3 DNA reads as TGTGCCAGCAGTGCCCTAGACAGGGATGGCAATCAGCCCCAGCATTTT. Translated: CASSALDRDGNQPQHF.